The 12 T cell receptor gamma chains listed next were all sequenced from one sample in a study of gamma delta lymphoproliferative disorders and STAT genes. TCRdb fed the multiplex PCR reads into CATT to redo clone calling. The sample includes 1,500 to 2,000 gamma-chain clones, approximately 9.6% of them seen just once. Sequencing used genomic DNA taken from PBMCs of patients and controls. The sequencing input was blood. Every receptor here comes from a human donor in good health.

Judged by abundance, this clone is large. The chain carries TRGV11 and TRGJ1 or TRGJ2. The J gene comes from matching the DNA to germline here; TCRdb lacks it. TRGV11 is identified as an open reading frame with a role that is uncertain. This CDR3 is 14 amino acids long. V lost 0 bases and J lost 5; bases outside the gene matches: 4. CDR3 sequence reads: CACWIRHIDYKKLF. The CDR3 DNA sequence: TGTGCCTGCTGGATTAGGCACATCGATTATAAGAAACTCTTT.

This clone was observed a few times. A far larger clone is just one base off, so this is likely a read error. Other DNA sequences from this sample encode an identical CDR3 as well. This chain links TRGV8 with TRGJ1 or TRGJ2. Germline matching of the DNA provided the J gene here, since TCRdb leaves it blank. In germline, CDR1 is VENAVY, CDR2 YDSYNSRV. The CDR3 covers 13 residues. CDR3 sequence reads: CATWDRRHYKKLF. The DNA for the CDR3 is TGCGCCACCTGGGATAGACGGCATTATAAGAAACTCTTT.

V and J are TRGV4 and TRGJ1 or TRGJ2. Matching the DNA to germline supplied the J gene, which TCRdb does not give. With V trimmed by 9 bases and J by 7 bases, 9 bases remained unmatched. There are 11 residues in the CDR3. Germline-derived CDR1 and CDR2 are EGSTGY and YDSYTSSV. The CDR3 loop is CATVGLYKKLF. The CDR3 DNA sequence: TGTGCCACCGTCGGGTTATATAAGAAACTCTTT.

This clone is labeled medium-sized. The rearrangement joins TRGV2 to TRGJ1 or TRGJ2. In the absence of a J gene in TCRdb, the DNA was matched to germline to assign it here. Germline CDR1 and CDR2: EGSNGY and YDSYNSKV. Trimming at V came to 0 bases and at J to 2 bases, leaving 4 bases not matched to a gene. There are 14 residues in the CDR3. CDR3 region: CATWDGQDYYKKLF. For the CDR3, the DNA is TGTGCCACCTGGGACGGGCAGGATTATTATAAGAAACTCTTT.

By proportion, this clone is medium-sized. It is unclear where the CDR3 begins or ends on the DNA, so no DNA is shown, and the CDR3 is as TCRdb lists it. No J gene was called, and the V gene is TRGV11. TRGV11 is an open reading frame, and its role is uncertain. The CDR3 is 18 amino acids long, termini counted. The CDR3 sequence is CTTVPAGLGTPPRFKKLF.

This clone turned up a few times. This chain joins TRGV11 and TRGJ1 or TRGJ2. TRGV11 is recorded as an ORF, its role being uncertain. The CDR3 has 11 residues. J was trimmed by 9 bases and V by 5 bases; bases with no gene match: 4. This CDR3 reads CACWIIRKKLF. DNA of the CDR3: TGTGCCTGCTGGATTATTCGTAAGAAACTCTTT.

The chain recombines TRGV8 with TRGJ1 or TRGJ2. Since TCRdb gives no J gene, matching the DNA to germline was used here to assign it. The CDR3 is 10 residues long. The germline V gene has CDR1 VENAVY and CDR2 YDSYNSRV. Germline trimming cut 5 bases from V and 8 bases from J; bases unmatched to any gene: 3. In nucleotides, the CDR3 is TGTGCCACCTGGGCCGATAAGAAACTCTTT. Translating it yields CATWADKKLF.

Within the sample, this clone is medium-sized. This sequence joins TRGV10 and TRGJP1. TCRdb leaves out the J gene; it was filled in here by matching the DNA to germline. TRGV10 is classed as an ORF, of uncertain function. There are 13 residues in the CDR3. V shed 8 bases, J shed 1 base, and the junction held 2 bases outside the gene matches. CDR3 amino acids: CAAWVTTGWFKIF. The CDR3 DNA reads TGTGCTGCGTGGGTTACCACTGGTTGGTTCAAGATATTT.

By share, this clone ranks as medium-sized. Other DNA sequences in the same sample also yield this CDR3. The chain recombines TRGV2 with TRGJ1 or TRGJ2. Here the J gene was assigned by germline matching of the DNA, as TCRdb has none. The V gene end was trimmed by 1 base and the J gene end by 6 bases; junction bases not matched to a gene: 6. Looked up from germline, CDR1 is EGSNGY and CDR2 is YDSYNSKV. The CDR3 has 13 residues. CDR3 protein: CATWDGPGYKKLF. In DNA, the CDR3 is TGTGCCACCTGGGACGGCCCGGGTTATAAGAAACTCTTT.

Within the sample, this clone is medium-sized. The chain combines TRGV8 with TRGJ1 or TRGJ2. The J gene, not given by TCRdb, was assigned here from a germline match of the nucleotide sequence. Germline V gives CDR1 VENAVY, CDR2 YDSYNSRV. The J segment lost 10 bases and the V segment lost 2 bases, leaving 8 bases of the junction unmatched. The CDR3 has 12 amino acids. The DNA for the CDR3 is TGTGCCACCTGGGATACCACCCACAAGAAACTCTTT. Translating gives CATWDTTHKKLF.

V usage is TRGV4 and J usage is TRGJ1 or TRGJ2. Because TCRdb records no J gene, it was assigned here through a match of the DNA to germline. Germline lookup yields CDR1 EGSTGY and CDR2 YDSYTSSV. The CDR3 sequence is 15 residues long. The V segment lost 2 bases and the J segment 3 bases; nucleotides outside the gene matches: 10. The CDR3 reads CATWDDLPFYYKKLF. The CDR3 region has the DNA TGTGCCACCTGGGATGATTTACCCTTTTATTATAAGAAACTCTTT.

This clone qualifies as medium-sized (0.01 to 0.1%). This chain joins TRGV2 and TRGJ1 or TRGJ2. The J gene, left out of TCRdb, was set here by checking the DNA against germline. The CDR3 loop spans 13 amino acids. CDR1 is EGSNGY, CDR2 YDSYNSKV, per germline. Unmatched junction bases numbered 3, after V lost 0 bases and J lost 4 bases. The CDR3 DNA is TGTGCCACCTGGGACGGGCACTATTATAAGAAACTCTTT. Its translation is CATWDGHYYKKLF.